This TCR beta chain was sequenced in a study of identical twins. This clonotype has only a few counts. Its antigen is unidentified. Germline V gives CDR1 SGHTA, CDR2 FQGNSA. The CDR3 is 13 residues long. Losses at the gene ends were 10 bases for V and 3 bases for J; bases not matched to a gene: 6. One entry per CDR3 protein, called by TCRdb with MiXCR from the 5' RACE reads. The sample has 210,000 or so distinct CDR3 sequences; about a sixth are singletons. Study conclusions and caveats: The models systematically underestimated how much out-of-frame TCR alpha was shared in monozygotic twins. Whereas memory repertoires showed no such difference, abundant cord blood beta clonotypes carried fewer insertions.

The same sample was also used in a study of T cells expressing NK-cell markers. As reported in that work: Most of the eight sequenced donors tested HCMV-seropositive; one tested seronegative. Once again these clonotypes came out on top in the CD3+CD56-NKG2C+ fraction of several donors.

This rearrangement joins TRBV7-2 to TRBJ2-7; 10 bases map to TRBD2. Sequenced input: CD8+ T cells sorted from blood. This TCR came from a woman between 18 and 29 years old in good health. This chain's CDR3 is CATIAGGRYEQYF. CDR3 nucleotide sequence: TGTGCCACAATAGCGGGGGGACGCTACGAGCAGTACTTC. Variable domain in full (rest from reference TRBV7-2 and TRBJ2-7): GAGVSQSPSNKVTEKGKDVELRCDPISGHTALYWYRQSLGQGLEFLIYFQGNSAPDKSGLPSDRFSAERTGGSVSTLTIQRTQQEDSAVYLCATIAGGRYEQYFGPGTRLTVT.